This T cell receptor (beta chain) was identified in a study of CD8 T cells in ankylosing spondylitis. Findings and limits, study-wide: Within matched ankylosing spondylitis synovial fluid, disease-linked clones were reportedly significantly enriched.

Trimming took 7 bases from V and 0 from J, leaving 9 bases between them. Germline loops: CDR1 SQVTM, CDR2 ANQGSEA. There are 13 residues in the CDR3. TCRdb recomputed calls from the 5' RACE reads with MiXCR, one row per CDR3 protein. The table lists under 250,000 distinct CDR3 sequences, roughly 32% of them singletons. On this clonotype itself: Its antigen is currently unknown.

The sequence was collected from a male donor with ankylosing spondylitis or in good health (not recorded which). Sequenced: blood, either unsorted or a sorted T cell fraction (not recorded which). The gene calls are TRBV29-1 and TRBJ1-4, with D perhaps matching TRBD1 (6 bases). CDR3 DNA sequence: TGCAGCGCCCAGGGGTCAACTAATGAAAAACTGTTTTTT. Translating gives CSAQGSTNEKLFF.